The present T cell receptor beta chain was sequenced within a study of blood T cells in healthy people across ages. Study-level results: Higher diversity and more naive CD4+ cells were features of long-lived donors, compared to aged donors.

The table lists this clonotype with a few counts. Its antigen is unknown. The CDR3 has 14 residues. Trimming cost V 4 bases and J 3 bases; bases outside gene matches: 7. CDR1 DFQATT and CDR2 SNEGSKA come from the germline V gene (reference sequence). PCR was performed a second time for roughly 7 to 12 cycles using a sample-barcoded 5' primer and a J-beta primer mix. TCRdb recomputed calls from the 5' RACE reads with MiXCR, one row per CDR3 protein. The table records fewer than 900,000 distinct CDR3 sequences, approximately 39% of them present only once. The material sequenced was blood. The chain combines TRBV20-1 with TRBJ2-7, with 9 bases lining up with TRBD1. This sequence originates from a woman in her fifties or sixties in good health. Written as DNA, the CDR3 is TGCAGTGCTAACGGGGACAGGGCAAACTACGAGCAGTACTTC. Translation gives CSANGDRANYEQYF.